This T cell receptor beta chain was documented in a study of blood T cell repertoires in COVID-19 (dated by TCRdb to the early 2020s). As for the study more broadly: Samples from collaborators originated in the United States, Italy and Spain and spanned both the acute and convalescent phases of COVID-19. A freely available public database, intended as a resource for researchers studying the immune response to SARS-CoV-2, is where the repertoires were released. The samples were drawn from two sources: the first 160 participants of the ongoing ImmuneRACE study, and over 1,000 subjects contributed by 6 global collaborators. The material from the prospective study consisted of cDNA or gDNA derived from T cells, B-cell-depleted T cells, or PBMCs. The dataset comprised deeply sampled blood TCRbeta repertoires from subjects exposed to, actively infected with, or recovered from COVID-19. HLA class I and class II types, where available, came from metadata supplied by the sample provider rather than from assay-based typing. Sample metadata almost always included a de-identified subject ID, COVID-19 status, age in years and sex. The full study reports these points: Clinical and demographic metadata were provided uncurated, with the amount varying by source and participant.

Per the germline V gene, SGHTA is the CDR1 and FQGNSA is the CDR2. V is pruned by 0 bases and J by 1 base, leaving 10 bases of the junction without a gene match. The CDR3 numbers 18 residues from cysteine through phenylalanine. The kept DNA is CDR3 alone, 54 bases in frame from the first base. Notes on this clone: Its antigen has not been determined. Nothing much larger sits one base from this clone, and base qualities are not available.

Collaborating institutions collected whole blood in K2EDTA tubes following their own protocols. For TCRbeta analysis, collaborators shipped samples as frozen whole blood, isolated PBMCs, or DNA extracted from either of those sample types. The immunoSEQ Assay, a bias-controlled multiplex PCR, was used to amplify TCRbeta CDR3 regions from genomic DNA. On the study's bioinformatics: The number of nucleated cells in each sample was estimated from the amplification of reference gene primers within the assay. To quantify the absolute abundance of each unique TCRbeta CDR3 rearrangement, sequence reads were collapsed and filtered. For each sample, productive Simpson clonality was calculated as the square root of Simpson's diversity index across productive rearrangements. The table comes from immuneACCESS by way of TCRdb, which keeps in-frame sequences with V and J called. Part of the clones is missing from these tables; in studies checked, under half for an unresolved V gene and the rest for unknown reasons. V, J and clone size are taken as reported in that table, and D and trimming were inferred from the DNA itself. This sample holds more than 75,000 clones; 70% to 90% were observed only once. The ten largest clones represent roughly 8.1% of the sample.

This chain joins TRBV7-2 to TRBJ1-1, with 8 junctional bases fitting TRBD1. Sequenced: peripheral blood. The sequence derives from a woman in her 70s with acute or convalescent COVID-19. The sequenced DNA: TGTGCCAGCAGCTTAGCTTCGGGCAGGGGGCGTCCGAACACTGAAGCTTTCTTT. It specifies CASSLASGRGRPNTEAFF.